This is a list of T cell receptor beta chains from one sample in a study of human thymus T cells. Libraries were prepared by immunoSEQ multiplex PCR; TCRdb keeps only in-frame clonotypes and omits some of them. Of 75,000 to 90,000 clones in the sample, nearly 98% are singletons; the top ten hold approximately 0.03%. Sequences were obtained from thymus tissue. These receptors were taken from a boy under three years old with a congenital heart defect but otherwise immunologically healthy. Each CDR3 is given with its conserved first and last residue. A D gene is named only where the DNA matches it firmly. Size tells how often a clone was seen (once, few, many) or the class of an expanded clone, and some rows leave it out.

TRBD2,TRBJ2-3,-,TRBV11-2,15,CASSSGGGATDTQYF,TGTGCCAGCAGCTCCGGCGGGGGGGCCACAGATACGCAGTATTTT
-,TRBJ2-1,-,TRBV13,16,CASSLLARQRGNEQFF,TGTGCCAGCAGCTTACTAGCTCGCCAAAGGGGCAATGAGCAGTTCTTC
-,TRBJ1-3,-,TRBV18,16,CASSPRTSSSGNTIYF,TGTGCCAGCTCACCTAGGACGAGCTCCTCTGGAAACACCATATATTTT
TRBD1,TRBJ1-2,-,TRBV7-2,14,CASSLFDREYGYTF,TGTGCCAGCAGCTTATTTGACAGGGAGTATGGCTACACCTTC
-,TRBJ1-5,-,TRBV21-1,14,CASISAARNQPQHF,TGTGCCAGCATTTCGGCTGCCCGCAATCAGCCCCAGCATTTT
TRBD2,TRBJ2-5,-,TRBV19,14,CASSMGLVQETQYF,TGTGCCAGTAGTATGGGACTAGTTCAAGAGACCCAGTACTTC
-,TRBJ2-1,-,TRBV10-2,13,CASSGSENNEQFF,TGCGCCAGCAGTGGGTCGGAAAACAATGAGCAGTTCTTC
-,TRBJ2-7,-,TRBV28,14,CASSLVGRYYEQYF,TGTGCCAGCAGTTTAGTAGGTCGGTACTACGAGCAGTACTTC
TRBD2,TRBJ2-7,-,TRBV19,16,CASSTNPSGTSYEQYF,TGTGCCAGTAGTACAAACCCTAGCGGGACCTCCTACGAGCAGTACTTC
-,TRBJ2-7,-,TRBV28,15,CASSLSEGVTYEQYF,TGTGCCAGCAGTTTATCGGAGGGGGTGACCTACGAGCAGTACTTC
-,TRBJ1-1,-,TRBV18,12,CASSPVGTEPFF,TGTGCCAGCTCACCGGTAGGGACTGAGCCTTTCTTT
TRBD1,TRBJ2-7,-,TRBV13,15,CASSLSDRSSYEQYF,TGTGCCAGCAGCCTTTCGGACAGGAGCTCCTACGAGCAGTACTTC
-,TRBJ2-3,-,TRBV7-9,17,CASSARIGALRGDTQYF,TGTGCCAGCAGCGCTAGGATAGGGGCGCTACGGGGAGATACGCAGTATTTT
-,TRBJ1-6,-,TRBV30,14,CAWITETMDSPLHF,TGTGCCTGGATAACAGAGACAATGGATTCACCCCTCCACTTT
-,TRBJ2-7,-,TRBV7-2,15,CASSLGLRRRYEQYF,TGTGCCAGCAGCTTAGGTCTACGGCGACGCTACGAGCAGTACTTC
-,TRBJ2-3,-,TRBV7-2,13,CASSFHFTDTQYF,TGTGCCAGCAGCTTTCATTTCACAGATACGCAGTATTTT
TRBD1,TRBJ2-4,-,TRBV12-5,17,CASGQTGTGGFQNIQYF,TGTGCTAGTGGACAAACCGGGACAGGGGGTTTCCAAAACATTCAGTACTTC
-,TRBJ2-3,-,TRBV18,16,CASSPLLAPSTDTQYF,TGTGCCAGCTCACCACTCCTAGCGCCAAGCACAGATACGCAGTATTTT
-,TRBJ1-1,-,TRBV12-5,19,CASGLSPGRAGTLNTEAFF,TGTGCTAGTGGTTTGTCCCCGGGGAGGGCAGGAACCCTGAACACTGAAGCTTTCTTT
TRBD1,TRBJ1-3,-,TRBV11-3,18,CASSLVGGQELSGNTIYF,TGTGCCAGCAGCTTAGTAGGGGGACAGGAGCTCTCTGGAAACACCATATATTTT
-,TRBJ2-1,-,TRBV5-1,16,CASSFVAPSVGNEQFF,TGCGCCAGCAGCTTCGTAGCCCCCTCCGTCGGCAATGAGCAGTTCTTC
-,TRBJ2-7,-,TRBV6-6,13,CASRSRDPLEQYF,TGTGCCAGCCGCAGCAGGGACCCCCTCGAGCAGTACTTC
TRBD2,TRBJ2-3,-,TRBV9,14,CASSVGGRLDTQYF,TGTGCCAGCAGCGTCGGCGGGAGATTGGATACGCAGTATTTT
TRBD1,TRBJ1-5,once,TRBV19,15,CASSNGTGSYQPQHF,TGTGCCAGTAGTAATGGGACAGGTTCTTATCAGCCCCAGCATTTT
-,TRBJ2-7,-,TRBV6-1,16,CASSEPVSRSDYEQYF,TGTGCCAGCAGTGAACCGGTGTCTAGGTCCGACTACGAGCAGTACTTC
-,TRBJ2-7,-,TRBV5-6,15,CASSFVARSTYEQYF,TGTGCCAGCAGCTTCGTGGCACGTTCCACCTACGAGCAGTACTTC
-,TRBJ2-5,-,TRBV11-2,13,CASSFVGGQTQYF,TGTGCCAGCAGCTTTGTTGGGGGTCAGACCCAGTACTTC